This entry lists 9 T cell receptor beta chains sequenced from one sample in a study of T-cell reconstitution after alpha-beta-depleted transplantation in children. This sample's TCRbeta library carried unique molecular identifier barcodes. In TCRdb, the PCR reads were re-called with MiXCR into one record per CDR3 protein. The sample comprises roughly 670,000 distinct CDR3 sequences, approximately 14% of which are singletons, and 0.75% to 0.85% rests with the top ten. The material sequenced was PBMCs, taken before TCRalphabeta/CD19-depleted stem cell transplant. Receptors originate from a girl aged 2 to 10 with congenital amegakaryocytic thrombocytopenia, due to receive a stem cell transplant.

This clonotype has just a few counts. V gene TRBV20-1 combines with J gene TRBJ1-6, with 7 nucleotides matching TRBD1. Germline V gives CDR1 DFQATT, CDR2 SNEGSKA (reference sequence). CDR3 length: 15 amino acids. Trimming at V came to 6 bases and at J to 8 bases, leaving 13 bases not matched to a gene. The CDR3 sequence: CSAKGTAGFDSPLHF. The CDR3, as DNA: TGCAGTGCGAAGGGGACAGCCGGATTTGATTCACCCCTCCACTTT.

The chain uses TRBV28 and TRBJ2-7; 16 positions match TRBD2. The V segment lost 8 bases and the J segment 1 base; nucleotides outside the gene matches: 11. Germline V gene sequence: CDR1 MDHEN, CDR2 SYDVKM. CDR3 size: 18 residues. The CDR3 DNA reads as TGTGCCAGCTGGACGGGACTAGCGGGAGGGCCCGCGTCCTACGAGCAGTACTTC. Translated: CASWTGLAGGPASYEQYF.

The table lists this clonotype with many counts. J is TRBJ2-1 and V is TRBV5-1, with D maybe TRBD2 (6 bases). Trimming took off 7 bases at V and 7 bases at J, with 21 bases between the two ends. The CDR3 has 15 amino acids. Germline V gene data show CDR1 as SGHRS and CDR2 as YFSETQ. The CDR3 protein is CASDPGAGGPNEQFF. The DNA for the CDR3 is TGCGCCAGCGACCCTGGAGCGGGCGGGCCGAATGAGCAGTTCTTC.

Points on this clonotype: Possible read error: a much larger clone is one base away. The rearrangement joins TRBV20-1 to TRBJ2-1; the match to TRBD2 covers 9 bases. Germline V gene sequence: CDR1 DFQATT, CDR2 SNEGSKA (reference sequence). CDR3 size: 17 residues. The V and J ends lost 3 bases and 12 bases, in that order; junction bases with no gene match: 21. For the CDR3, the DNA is TGCAGTGCTAGGGACCCTATTAGTAGCGGGAGTACGTATGCGCAGTTCTTC. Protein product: CSARDPISSGSTYAQFF.

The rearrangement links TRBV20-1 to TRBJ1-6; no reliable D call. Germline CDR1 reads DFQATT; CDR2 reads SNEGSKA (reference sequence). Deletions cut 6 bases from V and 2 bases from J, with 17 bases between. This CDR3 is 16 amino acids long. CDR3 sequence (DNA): TGCAGTGCAAACAGCCCCCGGGAGCCCTATAATTCACCCCTCCACTTT. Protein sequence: CSANSPREPYNSPLHF.

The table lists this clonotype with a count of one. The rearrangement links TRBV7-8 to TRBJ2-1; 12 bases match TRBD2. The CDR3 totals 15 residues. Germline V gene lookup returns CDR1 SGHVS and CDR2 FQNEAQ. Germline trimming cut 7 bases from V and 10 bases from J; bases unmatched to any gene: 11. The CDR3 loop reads CASTWAASGGVEQFF. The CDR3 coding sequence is TGTGCCAGCACTTGGGCGGCTAGCGGGGGGGTGGAGCAGTTCTTC.

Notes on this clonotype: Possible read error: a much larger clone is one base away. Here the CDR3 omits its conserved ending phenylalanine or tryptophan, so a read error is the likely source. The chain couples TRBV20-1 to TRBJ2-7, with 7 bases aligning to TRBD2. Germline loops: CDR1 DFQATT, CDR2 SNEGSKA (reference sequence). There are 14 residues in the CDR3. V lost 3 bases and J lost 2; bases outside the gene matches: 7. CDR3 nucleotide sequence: TGCAGTGCTAGCTTCCTAGCGGACCCCTACGAGCAGTACTTG. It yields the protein CSASFLADPYEQYL.

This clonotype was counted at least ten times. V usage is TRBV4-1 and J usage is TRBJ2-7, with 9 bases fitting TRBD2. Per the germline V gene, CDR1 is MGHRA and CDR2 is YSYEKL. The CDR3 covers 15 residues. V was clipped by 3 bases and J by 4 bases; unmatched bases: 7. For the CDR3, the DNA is TGCGCCAGCAGCCAGTACGGACTAGCGTTATACGAGCAGTACTTC. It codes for CASSQYGLALYEQYF.

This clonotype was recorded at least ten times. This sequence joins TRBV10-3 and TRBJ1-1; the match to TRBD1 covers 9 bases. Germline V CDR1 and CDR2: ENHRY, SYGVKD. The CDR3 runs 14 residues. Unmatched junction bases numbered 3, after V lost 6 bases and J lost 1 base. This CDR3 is CAIRQTGGNTEAFF. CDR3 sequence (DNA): TGTGCCATCAGGCAGACAGGGGGGAACACTGAAGCTTTCTTT.